This is a list of T cell receptor beta chains from one sample in a study of cytomegalovirus exposure and HLA in healthy donors. Here immunoSEQ multiplex PCR was the method, and the copy in TCRdb shows in-frame clones only, minus some. The table lists about 130,000 clones, 89% of them singletons. The sample was PBMCs. Receptor source: a woman between 18 and 29 years old in good health and CMV-seronegative. Both conserved end residues are part of each CDR3. D genes are given only for firm matches. Clone size is not always given. Where it is, it says once, few, many or a class for expanded clones.

clone_size j_call d_call v_call cdr3_nt cdr3_aa
- TRBJ2-7 TRBD2 TRBV5-5 TGTGCCAGCAGCTATGGACTAGGCACCACCTCCTACGAGCAGTACTTC CASSYGLGTTSYEQYF
- TRBJ2-7 - TRBV28 TGTGCCAGCAGTTTCAGGGGAGCTTCCTCCTACGAGCAGTACTTC CASSFRGASSYEQYF
few TRBJ2-7 - TRBV14 TGTGCCAGCAGCCATGTCACCTACGAGCAGTACTTC CASSHVTYEQYF
- TRBJ2-1 TRBD2 TRBV30 TGTGCCTGGGCCACCGGGACTAGCGGGAACAATGAGCAGTTCTTC CAWATGTSGNNEQFF
- TRBJ2-3 - TRBV11-2 TGTGCCAGCAGCTTAGGAGTTGGCGGGGCAGATACGCAGTATTTT CASSLGVGGADTQYF
- TRBJ2-7 TRBD1 TRBV14 TGTGCCAGCAGCCAAAACAGGGGCGCCTACGAGCAGTACTTC CASSQNRGAYEQYF
- TRBJ1-2 TRBD1 TRBV12-5 TGTGCTAGTGGTTTCCGGACAGGGGCCAACTATGGCTACACCTTC CASGFRTGANYGYTF
- TRBJ2-7 TRBD2 TRBV10-3 TGTGCCATCAGGGAAGGAGTAGCGGGGACCTACGAGCAGTACTTC CAIREGVAGTYEQYF
- TRBJ2-3 TRBD2 TRBV9 TGTGCCAGCAGCGTAGCGGCTAGCGGTAGCACAGATACGCAGTATTTT CASSVAASGSTDTQYF
- TRBJ2-3 TRBD2 TRBV7-2 TGTGCCAGCAGCTTAGCCCTCGGACTAGCGGGAGGGGAGGGGGGCACAGATACGCAGTATTTT CASSLALGLAGGEGGTDTQYF
- TRBJ1-3 TRBD1 TRBV2 TGTGCCAGCAGGGACAGGGGAAACTCTGGAAACACCATATATTTT CASRDRGNSGNTIYF
- TRBJ2-7 - TRBV6-6 TGTGCCAGCAGTTCCGCGGGACAGAGCTACGAGCAGTACTTC CASSSAGQSYEQYF
- TRBJ2-1 - TRBV28 TGTGCCAGCAGTGCCCCTCAGGGGATTGGCCTTAATGAGCAGTTCTTC CASSAPQGIGLNEQFF
- TRBJ2-7 TRBD1 TRBV30 TGTGCCTGGAGTGTTGGACAGGGGGGATACGAGCAGTACTTC CAWSVGQGGYEQYF
- TRBJ2-1 TRBD2 TRBV30 TGTGCCTGGAGTGCGGGACTAGCGGGGCACAATGAGCAGTTCTTC CAWSAGLAGHNEQFF
- TRBJ2-4 TRBD2 TRBV4-1 TGCGCCAGCAGCCCGGCTACTAGCGGGAGGATGAACATTCAGTACTTC CASSPATSGRMNIQYF
- TRBJ2-7 TRBD2 TRBV19 TGTGCCAGTAGGGCTAGCGGGAGGACCTCGAGATACGAGCAGTACTTC CASRASGRTSRYEQYF